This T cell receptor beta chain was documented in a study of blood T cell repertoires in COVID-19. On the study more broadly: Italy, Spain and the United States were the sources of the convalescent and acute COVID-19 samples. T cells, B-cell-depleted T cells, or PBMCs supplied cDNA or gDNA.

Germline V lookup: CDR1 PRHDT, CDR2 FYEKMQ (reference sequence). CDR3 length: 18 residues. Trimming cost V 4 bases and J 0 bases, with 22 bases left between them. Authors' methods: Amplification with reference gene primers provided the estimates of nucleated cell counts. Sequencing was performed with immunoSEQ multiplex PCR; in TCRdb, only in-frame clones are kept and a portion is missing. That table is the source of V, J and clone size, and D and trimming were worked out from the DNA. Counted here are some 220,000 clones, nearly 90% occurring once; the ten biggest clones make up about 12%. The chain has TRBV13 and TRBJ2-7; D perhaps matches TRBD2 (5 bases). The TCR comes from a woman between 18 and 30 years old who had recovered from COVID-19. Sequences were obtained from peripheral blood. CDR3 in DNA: TGTGCCAGCAGCTCAAGGAGCGGAAACAAACTAAGCTCCTACGAGCAGTACTTC. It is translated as CASSSRSGNKLSSYEQYF.